Each of the 20 T cell receptor beta chains below was sequenced from the same sample in a study of post-analysis software for immune sequencing data (dated by TCRdb to about 2015). The library relied on PCR. The run used an Illumina HiSeq 2500. To reduce PCR and sequencing biases, unique molecular identifiers were incorporated into the TCR beta cDNA libraries. The raw public data were reprocessed by TCRdb itself: fastp quality trimming at Q25, MiXCR clonotype calling, in-frame beta chains only. When rows share a CDR3 protein, they turn into one entry using the most common DNA and genes. In this sample the table shows hundreds of thousands of distinct CDR3 sequences, less than 35% of which occur a single time. The ten largest clones represent around 0.56% of the sample. Antigens for these TCRs are unknown. What the authors observed across the whole study: Four or five TRBV segments, including TRBV5-6, TRBV5-1 and TRBV20-1, were significantly more frequent in patients than controls.

The specimen sequenced was blood. The origin of the receptors is a girl under 18 with multiple sclerosis.

This clonotype showed up just a few times. This chain uses TRBV5-6 with TRBJ1-2; no clear D gene. V was trimmed by 4 bases and J by 7 bases, leaving 11 bases between them. This CDR3 is 12 amino acids long. Germline V gives CDR1 SGHDT, CDR2 YYEEEE. CDR3: CASSKAASGYTF. In nucleotides, the CDR3 is TGTGCCAGCAGCAAGGCAGCGAGTGGCTACACCTTC.

This clonotype was seen only a few times. The chain links TRBV20-1 to TRBJ1-4; D gene unclear. The CDR3 extends over 17 amino acids. V was clipped by 0 bases and J by 5 bases, with 19 bases between them. Germline V gene data show CDR1 as DFQATT and CDR2 as SNEGSKA (reference sequence). The CDR3 DNA sequence: TGCAGTGCTAGAGACATAACCAGAAACGTCGGAAATGAAAAACTGTTTTTT. This encodes CSARDITRNVGNEKLFF.

This rearrangement joins TRBV6-5 to TRBJ1-4, with D tentatively TRBD1 (6 bases). The CDR3 is 15 residues long. V gave up 6 bases and J gave up 4 bases, with 15 bases separating them. Germline CDR1 and CDR2: MNHEY and SVGAGI. The CDR3 DNA follows: TGTGCCAGCAGAACGTACAGGGCGCGTAATGAAAAACTGTTTTTT. Translated, it gives CASRTYRARNEKLFF.

This rearrangement joins TRBV20-1 to TRBJ2-2; 7 nucleotides agree with TRBD2. This CDR3 is 18 amino acids long. CDR1 is DFQATT and CDR2 is SNEGSKA in the germline V gene (reference sequence). The J segment lost 1 base and the V segment lost 0 bases, leaving 11 bases of the junction unmatched. This CDR3 is CSARDPWSGVGNTGELFF. The CDR3 DNA sequence: TGCAGTGCTAGAGATCCCTGGAGCGGGGTAGGGAACACCGGGGAGCTGTTTTTT.

This rearrangement joins TRBV7-9 to TRBJ1-4; D gene uncertain. There are 14 residues in the CDR3. The V gene lost 5 bases and the J gene lost 7 bases, with 14 bases spanning the gap. Germline CDR1 is SEHNR and CDR2 is FQNEAQ (reference sequence). CDR3 nucleotides: TGTGCCAGCAGCCCTCGAGCCCTGGGTGAAAAACTGTTTTTT. This encodes CASSPRALGEKLFF.

This rearrangement joins TRBV9 to TRBJ2-7; 8 nucleotides match TRBD1. Germline trimming cut 0 bases from V and 4 bases from J; bases unmatched to any gene: 6. The CDR3 sequence is 15 residues long. The germline CDR1 and CDR2 sequences are SGDLS and YYNGEE. The CDR3 sequence: CASSVDGRGLYEQYF. The CDR3 nucleotides are TGTGCCAGCAGCGTAGACGGCAGGGGGCTGTACGAGCAGTACTTC.

This sequence joins TRBV14 and TRBJ2-5; no definite D call. The DNA end favors TRBJ2-7, so the J call may be wrong. Germline CDR1 SGHDN, CDR2 FVKESK. The CDR3 extends over 17 amino acids. CDR3 sequence (DNA): TGTGCCAGCAGCCCGTTCAGGTCCTTAAATACTCCCTACGAGCAGTACTTC. It translates to CASSPFRSLNTPYEQYF.

The genes are TRBV20-1 and TRBJ1-2; D gene unclear. With 7 bases removed from V and 2 bases from J, the gap between germline ends came to 11 bases. The length of the CDR3 is 12 residues. Germline CDR1 and CDR2: DFQATT and SNEGSKA (reference sequence). The CDR3 DNA reads as TGCAGTGGGTCCTCTCAAAACTATGGCTACACCTTC. This encodes CSGSSQNYGYTF.

The chain combines TRBV4-1 with TRBJ2-5, with D uncertain. Trimming stripped 1 base from V and 1 base from J, with 4 bases between. The CDR3 runs to 13 residues. Germline V CDR1 and CDR2: MGHRA, YSYEKL. The CDR3 spells CASSQVVQETQYF. The CDR3 region has the DNA TGCGCCAGCAGCCAAGTAGTCCAAGAGACCCAGTACTTC.

This clonotype showed up just a few times. The V gene is TRBV5-8, the J gene TRBJ2-1; D remains ambiguous. Germline V gene lookup returns CDR1 SGHTS and CDR2 YDEGEE. V was clipped by 4 bases and J by 2 bases, with 16 bases between them. This CDR3 spans 16 amino acids. The CDR3 is CASSNEVLPTYNEQFF. The CDR3 nucleotides are TGTGCCAGCAGCAATGAGGTCCTCCCCACCTACAATGAGCAGTTCTTC.

This clonotype was seen at least ten times. This chain connects TRBV24-1 to TRBJ2-3; D not resolved. Germline-derived CDR1 and CDR2 are KGHDR and SFDVKD. This CDR3 has 12 amino acids. The V end was cut by 7 bases, the J end by 5 bases, with 9 bases between. CDR3 nucleotides: TGTGCCACCAGCCTAAATGGAGATACGCAGTATTTT. It translates to CATSLNGDTQYF.

The chain combines TRBV20-1 with TRBJ2-3, with TRBD2 matching over 10 bases. This CDR3 spans 15 amino acids. The germline CDR1 and CDR2 sequences are DFQATT and SNEGSKA (reference sequence). The J segment lost 4 bases and the V segment lost 1 base, leaving 5 bases of the junction unmatched. The CDR3 loop reads CSARAPGLAPDTQYF. As DNA, the CDR3 is TGCAGTGCTAGAGCTCCGGGACTAGCGCCAGATACGCAGTATTTT.

The chain joins TRBV20-1 to TRBJ2-2; 7 nucleotides align to TRBD1. The V segment lost 5 bases and the J segment 4 bases; nucleotides outside the gene matches: 7. Germline values: CDR1 DFQATT, CDR2 SNEGSKA (reference sequence). This CDR3 is 14 amino acids long. As DNA, the CDR3 is TGCAGTGCTTCCCAGGGGGTCTTCACCGGGGAGCTGTTTTTT. Translation gives CSASQGVFTGELFF.

This clonotype was found many times. The chain joins TRBV10-3 to TRBJ1-2, with D tentatively TRBD1 (5 bases). The CDR3 is 13 amino acids. V was pared by 10 bases and J by 5 bases, with 17 bases between. Germline V gene data show CDR1 as ENHRY and CDR2 as SYGVKD. The CDR3 coding sequence is TGTGCCACCGCTGATCACGGACAATATGGCTACACCTTC. Its protein product is CATADHGQYGYTF.

This clonotype came up a few times. The chain uses TRBV20-1 and TRBJ2-3, with 9 nucleotides matching TRBD2. CDR1 DFQATT and CDR2 SNEGSKA come from the germline V gene (reference sequence). CDR3 size: 15 residues. The V segment lost 4 bases and the J segment 2 bases; nucleotides outside the gene matches: 7. The chain's CDR3 is CSATASGVPTDTQYF. The CDR3 DNA reads TGCAGTGCTACGGCTAGCGGGGTCCCCACAGATACGCAGTATTTT.

This clonotype was picked up a small number of times. The chain links TRBV28 to TRBJ2-6; no reliable D call. CDR1 is MDHEN, CDR2 SYDVKM, per germline. The CDR3 runs 15 residues. V lost 5 bases, J lost 0 bases, and 8 bases lay in between. The CDR3 is CASSPFSSGANVLTF. CDR3 nucleotides: TGTGCCAGCAGTCCTTTCTCCTCTGGGGCCAACGTCCTGACTTTC.

A few counts support this clonotype. The rearrangement links TRBV12-3 or TRBV12-4 to TRBJ2-5; possibly TRBD1 for D (6 bases). Trimming took 0 bases from V and 7 from J, leaving 12 bases between them. CDR3 length equals 14 residues. The CDR3 is CASSLAQQGTTQYF. For the CDR3, the DNA is TGTGCCAGCAGTTTAGCCCAACAGGGCACGACCCAGTACTTC.

This clonotype has a single count. The chain uses TRBV24-1 and TRBJ1-5, with D unresolved. Germline CDR1 is KGHDR and CDR2 is SFDVKD. With 3 bases removed from V and 1 base from J, the gap between germline ends came to 6 bases. CDR3 size: 14 residues. The CDR3 loop reads CATSDPGSNQPQHF. The CDR3 coding sequence is TGTGCCACCAGTGATCCCGGGAGCAATCAGCCCCAGCATTTT.

The V and J genes are TRBV6-5 and TRBJ1-4; unclear D gene. V was clipped by 0 bases and J by 8 bases, with 22 bases between them. The CDR3 is made up of 18 amino acids. Per the germline V gene, CDR1 is MNHEY and CDR2 is SVGAGI. DNA of the CDR3: TGTGCCAGCAGTTACTCGACCATGCGGGCCAAGGCGGGCGAAAAACTGTTTTTT. It encodes CASSYSTMRAKAGEKLFF.

A few counts support this clonotype. The chain has TRBV7-2 and TRBJ2-3; 9 bases fit TRBD1. After removal of 2 bases from V and 3 bases from J, the junction contained 3 bases not matched to a gene. CDR1 SGHTA and CDR2 FQGNSA come from the germline V gene. The CDR3 is made up of 15 amino acids. The CDR3 coding sequence is TGTGCCAGCAGCTTAACAGGGACAGGGACAGATACGCAGTATTTT. It yields the protein CASSLTGTGTDTQYF. Full variable domain (missing parts from reference TRBV7-2 and TRBJ2-3): GAGVSQSPSNKVTEKGKDVELRCDPISGHTALYWYRQSLGQGLEFLIYFQGNSAPDKSGLPSDRFSAERTGGSVSTLTIQRTQQEDSAVYLCASSLTGTGTDTQYFGPGTRLTVL.